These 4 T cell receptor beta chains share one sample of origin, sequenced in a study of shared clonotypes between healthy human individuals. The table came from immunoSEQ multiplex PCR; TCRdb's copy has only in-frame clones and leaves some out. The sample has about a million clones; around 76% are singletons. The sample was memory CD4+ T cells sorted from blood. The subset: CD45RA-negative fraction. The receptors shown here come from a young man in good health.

In nucleotides, the CDR3 is TGCAGCGTTGAAGAGGGTGGACAGGGTTCCTACGAGCAGTACTTC. It translates to CSVEEGGQGSYEQYF. The J gene is TRBJ2-7, the V gene TRBV29-1; 8 bases fit TRBD1. V trimming: 0 bases; J trimming: 1 base; junction bases outside the gene matches: 5. The germline V gene encodes CDR1 SQVTM and CDR2 ANQGSEA. CDR3 size: 15 residues.

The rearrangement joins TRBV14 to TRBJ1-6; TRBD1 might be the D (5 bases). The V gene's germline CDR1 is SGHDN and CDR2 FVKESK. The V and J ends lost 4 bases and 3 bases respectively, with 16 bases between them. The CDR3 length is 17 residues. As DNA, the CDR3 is TGTGCCAGCAGCCCGGCCCCGCAGACAGTCTATAATTCACCCCTCCACTTT. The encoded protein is CASSPAPQTVYNSPLHF.

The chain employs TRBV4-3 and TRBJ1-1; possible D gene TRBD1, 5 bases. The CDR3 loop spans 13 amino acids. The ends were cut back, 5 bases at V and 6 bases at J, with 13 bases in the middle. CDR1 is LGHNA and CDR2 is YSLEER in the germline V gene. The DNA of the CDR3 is TGCGCCAGCAGCAATGAAGGGGAGGCTGAAGCTTTCTTT. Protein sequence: CASSNEGEAEAFF.

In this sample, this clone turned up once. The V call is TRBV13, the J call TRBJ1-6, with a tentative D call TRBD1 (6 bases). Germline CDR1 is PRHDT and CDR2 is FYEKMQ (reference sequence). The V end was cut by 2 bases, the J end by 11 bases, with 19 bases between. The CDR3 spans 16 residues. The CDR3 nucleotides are TGTGCCAGCAGCTTACTATCCTGGGATCGGGGGCCACCCCTCCACTTT. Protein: CASSLLSWDRGPPLHF.